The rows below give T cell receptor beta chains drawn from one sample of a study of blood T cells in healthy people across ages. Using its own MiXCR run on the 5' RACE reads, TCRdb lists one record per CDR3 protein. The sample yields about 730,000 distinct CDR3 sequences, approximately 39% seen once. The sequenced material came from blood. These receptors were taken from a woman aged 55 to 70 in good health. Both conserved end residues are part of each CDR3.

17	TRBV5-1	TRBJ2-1	CASSQTSGSSGYNEQFF
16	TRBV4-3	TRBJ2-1	CASSQTGTDRYNEQFF
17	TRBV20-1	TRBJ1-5	CSAHFTGTGLSNQPQHF
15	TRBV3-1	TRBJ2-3	CASTSGTGVGDTQYF
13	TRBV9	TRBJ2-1	CASSVFTPDEQFF
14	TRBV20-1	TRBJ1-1	CSAHGLRWNTEAFF
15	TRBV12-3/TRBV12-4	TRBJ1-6	CASSLGTGLYSPLHF
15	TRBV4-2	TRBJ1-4	CASSRPQDLNEKLFF
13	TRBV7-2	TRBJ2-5	CAITGGLQETQYF
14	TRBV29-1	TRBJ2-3	CSVGVRRHTDTQYF
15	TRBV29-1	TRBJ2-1	CSVAPTMSSYNEQFF
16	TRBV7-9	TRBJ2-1	CASSPSGQRPRDEQFF
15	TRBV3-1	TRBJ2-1	CASSLQTGGYNEQFF
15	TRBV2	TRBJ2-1	CASSGGGWSYNEQFF
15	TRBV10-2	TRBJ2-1	CASSNSGGANNEQFF
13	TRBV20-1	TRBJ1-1	CSVGGRDSCEAFF
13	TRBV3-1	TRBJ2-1	CASSPRDQDEQFF
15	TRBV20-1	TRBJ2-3	CSAREGKSNTDTQYF
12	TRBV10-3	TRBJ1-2	CAISDERYGYTF
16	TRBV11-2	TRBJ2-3	CASSYGGGPWTDTQYF
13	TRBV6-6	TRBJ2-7	CASGLDRGGEQYF
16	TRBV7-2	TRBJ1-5	CASRERGANTNQPQHF
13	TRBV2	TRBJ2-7	CASSAGPSYEQYF
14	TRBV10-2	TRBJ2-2	CASAVWGRAGELFF
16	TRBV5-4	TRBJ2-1	CASSLGAGASYNEQFF
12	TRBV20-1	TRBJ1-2	CSASEGGYGYTF
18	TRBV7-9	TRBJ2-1	CASSLGRIQRPGDSEQFF
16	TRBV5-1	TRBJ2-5	CASSPPSGQIQETQYF
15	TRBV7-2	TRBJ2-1	CASSPGRAGGTEQFF
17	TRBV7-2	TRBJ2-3	CASSPYPLGGGTDTQYF
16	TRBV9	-	CASSLQTSGRYNEQYF
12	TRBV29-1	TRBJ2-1	CSVGSSGNEQFF
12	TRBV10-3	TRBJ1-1	CAISDTNTEAFF
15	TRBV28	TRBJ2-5	CASSYSGTSPETQYF
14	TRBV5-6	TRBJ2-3	CASSLELAADTQYF
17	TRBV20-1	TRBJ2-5	CSARDGLAGGWQETQYF
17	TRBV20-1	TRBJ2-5	CSASDGFAGATEETQYF
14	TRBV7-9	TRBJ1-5	CASSPGVSNQPQHF
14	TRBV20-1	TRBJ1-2	CSARDRTRVFGYTF
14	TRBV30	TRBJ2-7	CAWSATGISYEQYF
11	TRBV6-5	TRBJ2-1	CASGGPNEQFF
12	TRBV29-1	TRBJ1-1	CSVGGLNTEAFF
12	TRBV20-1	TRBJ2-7	CSAIRQTYEQYF
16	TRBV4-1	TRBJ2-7	CASSQEGWTGFYEQYF
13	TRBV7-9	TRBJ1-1	CASSLSGGVSAFF
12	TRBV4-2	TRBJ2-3	CASSQGDRAEYF
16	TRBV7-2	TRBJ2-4	CASSRDRGLGKNIQYF